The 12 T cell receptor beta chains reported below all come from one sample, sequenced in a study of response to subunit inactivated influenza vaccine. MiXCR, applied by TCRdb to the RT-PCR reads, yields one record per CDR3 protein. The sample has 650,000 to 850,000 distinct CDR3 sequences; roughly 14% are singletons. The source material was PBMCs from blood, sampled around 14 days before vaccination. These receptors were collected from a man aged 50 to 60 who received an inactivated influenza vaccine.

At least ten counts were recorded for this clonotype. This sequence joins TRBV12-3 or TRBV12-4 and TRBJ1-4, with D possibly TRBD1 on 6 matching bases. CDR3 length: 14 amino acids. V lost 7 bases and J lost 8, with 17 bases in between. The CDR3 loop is CASTYRGAREKLFF. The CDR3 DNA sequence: TGTGCCAGCACCTATCGGGGGGCTCGCGAAAAACTGTTTTTT.

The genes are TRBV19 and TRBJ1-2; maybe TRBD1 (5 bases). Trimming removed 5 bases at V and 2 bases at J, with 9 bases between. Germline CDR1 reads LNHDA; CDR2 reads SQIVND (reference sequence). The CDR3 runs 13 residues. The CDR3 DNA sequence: TGTGCCAGTAGTGCGGGACCAAACTATGGCTACACCTTC. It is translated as CASSAGPNYGYTF.

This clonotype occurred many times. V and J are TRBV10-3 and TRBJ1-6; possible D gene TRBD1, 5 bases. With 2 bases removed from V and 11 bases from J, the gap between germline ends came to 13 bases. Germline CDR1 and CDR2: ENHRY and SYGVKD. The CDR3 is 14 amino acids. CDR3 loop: CAISETGTLAPLHF. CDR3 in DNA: TGTGCCATCAGTGAGACCGGGACTTTGGCACCCCTCCACTTT.

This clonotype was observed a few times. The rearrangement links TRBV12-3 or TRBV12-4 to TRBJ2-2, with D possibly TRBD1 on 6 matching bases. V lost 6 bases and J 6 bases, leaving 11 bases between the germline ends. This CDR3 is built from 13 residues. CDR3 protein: CASRSTGPGELFF. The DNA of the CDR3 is TGTGCCAGCAGGTCGACAGGCCCCGGGGAGCTGTTTTTT.

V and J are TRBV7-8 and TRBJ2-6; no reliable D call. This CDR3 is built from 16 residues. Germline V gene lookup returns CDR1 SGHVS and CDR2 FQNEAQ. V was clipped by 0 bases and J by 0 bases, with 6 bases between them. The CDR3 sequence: CASSLALTSGANVLTF. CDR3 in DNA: TGTGCCAGCAGCTTAGCGCTGACCTCTGGGGCCAACGTCCTGACTTTC.

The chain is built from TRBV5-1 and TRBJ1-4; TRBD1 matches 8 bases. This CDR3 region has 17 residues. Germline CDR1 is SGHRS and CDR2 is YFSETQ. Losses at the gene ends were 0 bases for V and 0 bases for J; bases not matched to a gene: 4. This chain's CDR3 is CASSLGDRSATNEKLFF. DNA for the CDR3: TGCGCCAGCAGCTTGGGGGACAGGAGTGCAACTAATGAAAAACTGTTTTTT.

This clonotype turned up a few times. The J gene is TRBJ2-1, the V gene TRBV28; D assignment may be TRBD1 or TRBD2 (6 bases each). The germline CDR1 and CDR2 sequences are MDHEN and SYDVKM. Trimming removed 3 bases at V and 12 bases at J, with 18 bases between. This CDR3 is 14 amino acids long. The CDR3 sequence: CASSFKSGGGVQFF. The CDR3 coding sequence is TGTGCCAGCAGTTTTAAAAGTGGGGGCGGGGTGCAGTTCTTC.

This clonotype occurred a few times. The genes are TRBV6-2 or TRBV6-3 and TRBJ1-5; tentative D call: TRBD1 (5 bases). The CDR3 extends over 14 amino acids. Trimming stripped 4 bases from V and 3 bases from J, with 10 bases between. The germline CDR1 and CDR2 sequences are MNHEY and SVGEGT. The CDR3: CASSWGQNNQPQHF. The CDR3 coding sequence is TGTGCCAGCAGTTGGGGCCAGAACAATCAGCCCCAGCATTTT.

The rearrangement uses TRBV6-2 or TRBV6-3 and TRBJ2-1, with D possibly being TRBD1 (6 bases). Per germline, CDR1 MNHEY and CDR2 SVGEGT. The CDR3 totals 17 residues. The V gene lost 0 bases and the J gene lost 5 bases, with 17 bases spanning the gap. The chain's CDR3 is CASSYSQGISVHNEQFF. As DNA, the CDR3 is TGTGCCAGCAGTTACTCACAGGGTATTTCAGTCCACAATGAGCAGTTCTTC.

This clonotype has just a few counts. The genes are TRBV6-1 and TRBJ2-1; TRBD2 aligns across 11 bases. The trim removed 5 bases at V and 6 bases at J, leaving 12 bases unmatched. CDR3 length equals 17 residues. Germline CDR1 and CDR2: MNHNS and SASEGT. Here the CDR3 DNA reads TGTGCCAGCAGTCCCTACCCACTAGCGGGGGCGAGCAATGAGCAGTTCTTC. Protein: CASSPYPLAGASNEQFF.

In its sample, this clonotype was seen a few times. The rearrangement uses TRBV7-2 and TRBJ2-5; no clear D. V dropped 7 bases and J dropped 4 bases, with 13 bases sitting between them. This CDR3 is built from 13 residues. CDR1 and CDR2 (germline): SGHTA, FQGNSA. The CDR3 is CASTRQMRETQYF. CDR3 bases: TGTGCCAGCACAAGACAAATGAGAGAGACCCAGTACTTC.

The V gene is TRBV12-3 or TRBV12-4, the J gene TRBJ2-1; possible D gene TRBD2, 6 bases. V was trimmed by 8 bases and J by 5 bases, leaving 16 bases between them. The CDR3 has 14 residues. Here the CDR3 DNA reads TGTGCCAGCGGGAGGCCGCATACCGACAATGAGCAGTTCTTC. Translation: CASGRPHTDNEQFF.